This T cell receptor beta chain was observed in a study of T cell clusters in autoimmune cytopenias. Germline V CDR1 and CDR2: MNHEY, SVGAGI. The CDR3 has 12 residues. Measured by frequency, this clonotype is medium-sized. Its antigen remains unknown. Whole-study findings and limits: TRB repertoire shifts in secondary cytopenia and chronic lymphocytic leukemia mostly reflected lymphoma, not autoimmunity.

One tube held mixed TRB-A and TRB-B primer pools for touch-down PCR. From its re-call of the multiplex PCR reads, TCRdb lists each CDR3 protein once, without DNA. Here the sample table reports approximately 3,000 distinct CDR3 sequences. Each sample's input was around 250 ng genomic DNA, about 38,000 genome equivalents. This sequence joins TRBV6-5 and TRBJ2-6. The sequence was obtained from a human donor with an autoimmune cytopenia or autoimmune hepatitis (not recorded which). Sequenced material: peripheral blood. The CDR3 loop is CASRRGANVLTF.